The entry that follows covers one TCR beta chain sequence. The sample originates from a study of blood T cell repertoires in COVID-19. Study in general: From the United States, Italy and Spain came samples of acute and convalescent COVID-19. T cells, B-cell-depleted T cells, or PBMCs supplied cDNA or gDNA.

CDR3 length: 15 residues. Source study methods: From reference gene primer amplification, estimates of nucleated cell counts were derived. Clones were sequenced by immunoSEQ multiplex PCR, and TCRdb holds only the in-frame ones, with some missing. V and J calls and clone size are as listed in that table; D and trimming were resolved from the DNA. The repertoire holds tens of thousands of clones, with 65% to 85% as singletons. The chain has TRBV21-1 and TRBJ2-7; no check of the table's D call, TRBD1, against the DNA was made. TRBV21-1 is labeled a pseudogene. The sequence came from a human donor in a cohort sampled during active COVID-19. The sequenced material came from peripheral blood. CDR3 amino acids: CASSNCRDTDYEQYF. The CDR3 DNA is TGTGCCAGCAGCAATTGTCGGGACACAGACTACGAGCAGTACTTC.